These 12 T cell receptor beta chains were all obtained from the same sample, sequenced in a study of long-term antiretroviral therapy in people with HIV. Investigators performed immunoSEQ version v3.0 at survey level. Profiled with immunoSEQ multiplex PCR; TCRdb holds only in-frame clones, not every one. The sample includes 25,000 to 35,000 clones, around 93% of them seen just once. The material sequenced was unsorted PBMCs, taken about 7.4 years after starting antiretroviral therapy. The receptors come from a man aged 50 or older with HIV.

The V and J genes are TRBV28 and TRBJ1-1, with 11 positions matching TRBD1. The V gene's germline CDR1 is MDHEN and CDR2 SYDVKM. V lost 6 bases, J lost 1 base, and 10 bases stayed unmatched. The CDR3 loop spans 17 amino acids. In nucleotides, the CDR3 is TGTGCCAGCAGCTCTGGGACAGGGGGGAGAGCGAACACTGAAGCTTTCTTT. Amino acid sequence: CASSSGTGGRANTEAFF.

This chain uses TRBV18 with TRBJ2-3; 8 bases align to TRBD1. The CDR3 totals 14 residues. Per germline, CDR1 KGHSH and CDR2 LQKENI. Trimming took 3 bases from V and 4 from J; bases not matched to a gene: 3. CDR3 region: CASSPTTGADTQYF. The CDR3 DNA is TGTGCCAGCTCACCCACGACAGGGGCAGATACGCAGTATTTT.

The V gene is TRBV6-6, the J gene TRBJ1-2; D gene ambiguous. This CDR3 contains 14 residues. The V end lost 5 bases, the J end lost 2 bases, and 12 bases lay between the germline ends. Germline values: CDR1 MNHNY, CDR2 SVGAGI (reference sequence). The CDR3 spells CASSTRTANYGYTF. The CDR3 nucleotides are TGTGCCAGCAGTACCCGGACGGCGAACTATGGCTACACCTTC.

V gene TRBV7-2 combines with J gene TRBJ1-6; no firm D call. Trimming took off 3 bases at V and 9 bases at J, with 15 bases between the two ends. The CDR3 runs 15 residues. Germline V CDR1 and CDR2: SGHTA, FQGNSA. In DNA form, the CDR3 reads TGTGCCAGCAGCTTCGCGGCCGTTAATCGTTCACCCCTCCACTTT. Translating it yields CASSFAAVNRSPLHF.

The V call is TRBV7-2, the J call TRBJ2-7; D unresolved. Trimming pared 0 bases from V and 7 bases from J, leaving 7 bases between. The CDR3 length is 12 residues. Looked up from germline, CDR1 is SGHTA and CDR2 is FQGNSA. The DNA for the CDR3 is TGTGCCAGCAGCTTAGCGATGGGGGAGCAGTACTTC. This sequence encodes CASSLAMGEQYF. The whole variable domain, remainder taken from reference TRBV7-2 and TRBJ2-7, is GAGVSQSPSNKVTEKGKDVELRCDPISGHTALYWYRQSLGQGLEFLIYFQGNSAPDKSGLPSDRFSAERTGGSVSTLTIQRTQQEDSAVYLCASSLAMGEQYFGPGTRLTVT.

The chain has TRBV14 and TRBJ2-4; 13 bases line up with TRBD2. Trimming at V came to 5 bases and at J to 9 bases, leaving 10 bases not matched to a gene. There are 16 residues in the CDR3. From germline, CDR1 is SGHDN and CDR2 FVKESK. Here the CDR3 DNA reads TGTGCCAGCAGCGCAACTAGCGGGGGGGCCGGATCCATTCAGTACTTC. Protein sequence: CASSATSGGAGSIQYF.

The chain combines TRBV10-2 with TRBJ2-1; 10 bases align to TRBD1. V dropped 1 base and J dropped 7; count of bases not matched to a gene: 1. CDR1 is WSHSY, CDR2 SAAADI, per germline. The CDR3 consists of 14 residues. The CDR3 reads CASSEWTGGNEQFF. The CDR3 region has the DNA TGCGCCAGCAGTGAGTGGACAGGGGGTAATGAGCAGTTCTTC.

This clone was recorded only once. The chain employs TRBV9 and TRBJ2-4; D remains unclear. The CDR3 is 12 residues long. In germline, CDR1 is SGDLS, CDR2 YYNGEE. V lost 3 bases and J lost 6, with 7 bases in between. The CDR3 protein is CASSGDGNIQYF. CDR3 bases: TGTGCCAGCAGCGGCGACGGAAACATTCAGTACTTC. Together with reference TRBV9 and TRBJ2-4, the CDR3 gives the full variable domain: DSGVTQTPKHLITATGQRVTLRCSPRSGDLSVYWYQQSLDQGLQFLIQYYNGEERAKGNILERFSAQQFPDLHSELNLSSLELGDSALYFCASSGDGNIQYFGAGTRLSVL.

The CDR3 sequence is CAISNGLAGGALPYNEQFF. DNA for the CDR3: TGTGCCATCAGTAATGGACTAGCGGGGGGGGCCCTACCTTACAATGAGCAGTTCTTC. The genes are TRBV10-3 and TRBJ2-1; TRBD2 matches at 15 bases. The germline gives CDR1 ENHRY, CDR2 SYGVKD. With 5 bases clipped from V and 4 bases from J, the junction kept 12 bases outside the gene matches. The CDR3 runs 19 residues.

This clone has just one count. V gene TRBV6-6 combines with J gene TRBJ1-3; D remains unclear. Germline CDR1 is MNHNY and CDR2 is SVGAGI (reference sequence). This CDR3 contains 14 residues. V lost 8 bases and J lost 0, with 11 bases in between. The CDR3 nucleotides read TGTGCCAGCGGCCCGGGAAGCTCTGGAAACACCATATATTTT. Its protein is CASGPGSSGNTIYF.

The V call is TRBV6-1, the J call TRBJ1-3; D remains ambiguous. The V and J ends lost 2 bases and 7 bases respectively, with 12 bases between them. The CDR3 length is 14 residues. CDR1 MNHNS and CDR2 SASEGT come from the germline V gene. CDR3 residues: CASSESKDGNTIYF. The CDR3, as DNA: TGTGCCAGCAGTGAATCGAAAGACGGGAACACCATATATTTT.

This chain uses TRBV6-1 with TRBJ1-5, with no clear D. This CDR3 contains 14 residues. Trimming stripped 6 bases from V and 2 bases from J, with 11 bases between. Germline-derived CDR1 and CDR2 are MNHNS and SASEGT. CDR3 sequence: CASSPALGNQPQHF. DNA for the CDR3: TGTGCCAGCAGCCCCGCGTTGGGCAATCAGCCCCAGCATTTT.